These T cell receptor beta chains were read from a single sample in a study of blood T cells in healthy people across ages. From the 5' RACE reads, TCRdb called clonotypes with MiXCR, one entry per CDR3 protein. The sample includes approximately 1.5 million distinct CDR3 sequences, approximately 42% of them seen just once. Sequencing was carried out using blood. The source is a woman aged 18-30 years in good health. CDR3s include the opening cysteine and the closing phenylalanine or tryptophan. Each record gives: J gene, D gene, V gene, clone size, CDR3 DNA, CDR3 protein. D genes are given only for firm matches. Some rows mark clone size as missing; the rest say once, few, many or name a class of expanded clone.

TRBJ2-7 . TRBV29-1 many TGCAGCGTTGAAGCAGACAGTCCCGAGCAGTACTTC CSVEADSPEQYF
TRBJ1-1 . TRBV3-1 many TGTGCCAGCAGCCAAGTGGGGTACGGTGAAGCTTTCTTT CASSQVGYGEAFF
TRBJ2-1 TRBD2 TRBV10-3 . TGTGCCATCCGAGGACTAGCGGGGGACTCCTACAATGAGCAGTTCTTC CAIRGLAGDSYNEQFF
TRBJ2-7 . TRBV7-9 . TGTGCCAGCAGCTTAGTCGGGGGCAGGAGCTCCTACGAGCAGTACTTC CASSLVGGRSSYEQYF
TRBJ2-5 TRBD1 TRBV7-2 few TGTGCCAGCAGCTTAGCCGCTTTCGGACAGGCCATGTCACGGTCCCAGTACTTC CASSLAAFGQAMSRSQYF
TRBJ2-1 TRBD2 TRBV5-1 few TGCGCCAGCAGCTACGGGGGGACTTGGAATGAGCAGTTCTTC CASSYGGTWNEQFF
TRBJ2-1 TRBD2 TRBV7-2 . TGTGCCAGCAGCTCTCAGGGACTAGCGGGAGGCCCCGGGTACAATGAGCAGTTCTTC CASSSQGLAGGPGYNEQFF
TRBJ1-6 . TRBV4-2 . TGTGCCAGCAGCCAGGAACGTCAGGGCTCCTATAATTCACCCCTCCACTTT CASSQERQGSYNSPLHF
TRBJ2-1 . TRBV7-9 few TGTGCCAGCAGCCAAGCTTTCAACCGGCCAGCGTTCGCCTACAATGAGCAGTTCTTC CASSQAFNRPAFAYNEQFF
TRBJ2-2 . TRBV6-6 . TGTGCCAGCAGTTACGCAGTTCGTGCCGGGGAGCTGTTTTTT CASSYAVRAGELFF
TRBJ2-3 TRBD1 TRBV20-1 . TGCAGTGCTAGGAGTTGGGACAGGGGGCGTAATACGCAGTATTTT CSARSWDRGRNTQYF
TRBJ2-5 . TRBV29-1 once TGCAGCGTTGGTCAGCAAGAGACCCAGTACTTC CSVGQQETQYF
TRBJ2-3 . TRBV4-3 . TGCGCCAGCAGCCAAGCCTCGGGAGTAGGAGATACGCAGTATTTT CASSQASGVGDTQYF
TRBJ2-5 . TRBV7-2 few TGTGCCAGCAGCTTAAGTAGGCAGGGTGGGGCAGAGACCCAGTACTTC CASSLSRQGGAETQYF
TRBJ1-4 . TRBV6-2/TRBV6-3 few TGTGCCAGCAGTCAACGACTCGGCGGTGAAAAACTGTTTTTT CASSQRLGGEKLFF
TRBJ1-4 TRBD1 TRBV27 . TGTGCCAGCAGTTTCACAGGGGGATATGAAAAACTGTTTTTT CASSFTGGYEKLFF
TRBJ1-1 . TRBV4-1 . TGCGCCAGCAGCCATTTCGACAGGTCGAACACTGAAGCTTTCTTT CASSHFDRSNTEAFF
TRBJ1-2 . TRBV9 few TGTGCCAGCAGCGTATGGAGGGAATGGGGCTACACCTTC CASSVWREWGYTF
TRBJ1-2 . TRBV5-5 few TGTGCCAGCATCATTCAACAGGGAAACTATGGCTACACCTTC CASIIQQGNYGYTF
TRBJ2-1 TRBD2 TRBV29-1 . TGCAGCGTGCGGACTAGCGGTTTCGACAATGAGCAGTTCTTC CSVRTSGFDNEQFF
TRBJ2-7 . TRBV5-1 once TGCGCCAGCAGCTTGGAAGGAGGGCAGGTCTCCTACGAGCAGTACTTC CASSLEGGQVSYEQYF
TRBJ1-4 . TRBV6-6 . TGTGCCAGCGTCCGGGCGGGTAATGAAAAACTGTTTTTT CASVRAGNEKLFF
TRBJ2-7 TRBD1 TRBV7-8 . TGTGCCAGCAGCTTAGTTCCGGACAGGGGACTCTCCTACGAGCAGTACTTC CASSLVPDRGLSYEQYF
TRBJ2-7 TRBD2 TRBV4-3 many TGCGCCAGCAGCCAAGAAAGCGGGGGGGCCTTTAATGAGCAGTACTTC CASSQESGGAFNEQYF